These T cell receptor beta chains were read from a single sample in a study of Ad26.COV2.S vaccination and SARS-CoV-2 variants. Assay: immunoSEQ multiplex PCR; the TCRdb copy retains only in-frame clones and omits some. The sample has roughly 400,000 clones, about nine tenths seen once. Here the sequenced sample was peripheral blood, taken in a trial of Ad26.COV2.S vaccine versus placebo. Receptors were obtained from a person aged 18-65 years who received the Ad26.COV2.S COVID-19 vaccine or a placebo. Both conserved end residues are part of each CDR3. A D gene is named only where the DNA matches it firmly. Clone size is stated in some rows and not others, as once, few, many or a class when expanded.

D gene: NA; clone size: once; V gene: TRBV29-1; CDR3 length: 11; J gene: TRBJ2-7; CDR3 protein: CSVGHSYEQYF; CDR3 DNA: TGCAGCGTCGGACATTCCTACGAGCAGTACTTC
D gene: NA; clone size: NA; V gene: TRBV12-5; CDR3 length: 13; J gene: TRBJ1-4; CDR3 protein: CASGLALNEKLFF; CDR3 DNA: TGTGCTAGTGGTTTGGCCCTTAATGAAAAACTGTTTTTT
D gene: NA; clone size: NA; V gene: TRBV28; CDR3 length: 14; J gene: TRBJ2-7; CDR3 protein: CASSLTVTTYEQYF; CDR3 DNA: TGTGCCAGCAGTTTAACCGTGACAACCTACGAGCAGTACTTC
D gene: NA; clone size: NA; V gene: TRBV9; CDR3 length: 11; J gene: TRBJ2-1; CDR3 protein: CASSVEEEQFF; CDR3 DNA: TGTGCCAGCAGCGTAGAGGAAGAGCAGTTCTTC
D gene: NA; clone size: NA; V gene: TRBV11-3; CDR3 length: 14; J gene: TRBJ2-5; CDR3 protein: CASSPTGSPETQYF; CDR3 DNA: TGTGCCAGCAGCCCGACCGGGTCCCCAGAGACCCAGTACTTC
D gene: NA; clone size: NA; V gene: TRBV2; CDR3 length: 15; J gene: TRBJ1-1; CDR3 protein: CASSEIRGPNTEAFF; CDR3 DNA: TGTGCCAGCAGTGAAATTCGGGGCCCGAACACTGAAGCTTTCTTT
D gene: NA; clone size: few; V gene: TRBV28; CDR3 length: 13; J gene: TRBJ1-2; CDR3 protein: CASSHTGGNGYTF; CDR3 DNA: TGTGCCAGCAGTCATACGGGAGGGAATGGCTACACCTTC
D gene: NA; clone size: NA; V gene: TRBV28; CDR3 length: 14; J gene: TRBJ1-5; CDR3 protein: CASKRDNANQPQHF; CDR3 DNA: TGTGCCAGCAAGCGGGACAACGCCAATCAGCCCCAGCATTTT
D gene: TRBD2; clone size: NA; V gene: TRBV7-2; CDR3 length: 17; J gene: TRBJ2-5; CDR3 protein: CASSLGTFSGAQETQYF; CDR3 DNA: TGTGCCAGCAGCTTAGGGACGTTTAGCGGGGCCCAAGAGACCCAGTACTTC
D gene: TRBD1; clone size: NA; V gene: TRBV5-6; CDR3 length: 15; J gene: TRBJ2-1; CDR3 protein: CASSLEGTGGLKQFF; CDR3 DNA: TGTGCCAGCAGCTTGGAAGGGACAGGGGGCCTAAAGCAGTTCTTC